The present entry profiles one T cell receptor (beta chain) with its context. Antigen: not known. Then a second PCR, running roughly 7 to 11 cycles, was carried out with a sample-barcoded 5' primer and a J-beta primer mix. A template-switch adaptor that had 12 random nucleotides put a tag on each cDNA molecule. Every sample returned 2.5 million or more CDR3-containing paired-end reads. TCRdb passed the 5' RACE reads through MiXCR, listing each CDR3 protein once. The sample holds fewer than 900,000 distinct CDR3 sequences, more than 40% seen once. The data were obtained in a study of blood T cells in healthy people across ages. Study-wide results and caveats: The CMV status of each donor remained undetermined, and this could have confounded shifts in expanded clonotypes. Roughly linear declines in TCR beta diversity per million T cells occurred with age.

V was pared by 0 bases and J by 2 bases, with 4 bases between. The CDR3 length is 13 residues. The germline V gene encodes CDR1 SGHVS and CDR2 FNYEAQ. V is TRBV7-6 and J is TRBJ2-5; no firm D call. The sample taken for sequencing was blood. This clonotype was sampled from a woman in her fifties or sixties in good health. CDR3 in amino acids: CASSLAEQETQYF. DNA of the CDR3: TGTGCCAGCAGCTTAGCTGAACAAGAGACCCAGTACTTC.